The 26 T cell receptor beta chains reported below all come from one sample, sequenced in a study of blood T cell repertoires in COVID-19. Sequencing was performed with immunoSEQ multiplex PCR; in TCRdb, only in-frame clones are kept and a portion is missing. Among approximately 170,000 clones listed, roughly 84% were seen once. The sequenced material came from peripheral blood. The origin of the receptors is a human donor with acute or convalescent COVID-19. The donor label of this sample is uncertain.

The chain couples TRBV11-2 to TRBJ2-7; 10 nucleotides line up with TRBD1. The J segment lost 3 bases and the V segment lost 6 bases, leaving 5 bases of the junction unmatched. Germline CDR1 SGHAT, CDR2 FQNNGV. The CDR3 runs 14 residues. The CDR3 sequence is CASRKGQGIYEQYF. In DNA, the CDR3 is TGTGCCAGCAGAAAGGGACAGGGGATCTACGAGCAGTACTTC.

The genes are TRBV5-5 and TRBJ1-1, with D tentatively TRBD1 (5 bases). The germline V and J ends were trimmed by 4 bases and 4 bases, with 14 bases remaining between them. Germline V gives CDR1 SGHKS, CDR2 YYEKEE (reference sequence). The CDR3 runs to 14 residues. CDR3 in DNA: TGTGCCAGCAGCACGGTAGGGGAAGGCACTGAAGCTTTCTTT. Translating it yields CASSTVGEGTEAFF.

V usage is TRBV11-2 and J usage is TRBJ2-1; 15 positions match TRBD2. There are 16 residues in the CDR3. Germline V lookup: CDR1 SGHAT, CDR2 FQNNGV. The V gene end was trimmed by 5 bases and the J gene end by 9 bases; junction bases not matched to a gene: 8. CDR3 coding DNA: TGTGCCAGCAGCATTGGACTAGCGGGAGGGGAAGGTGAGCAGTTCTTC. Translation gives CASSIGLAGGEGEQFF.

The chain combines TRBV30 with TRBJ2-3; TRBD2 aligns across 11 bases. Germline V CDR1 and CDR2: GTSNPN, SVGIG (reference sequence). Germline trimming cut 8 bases from V and 2 bases from J; bases unmatched to any gene: 6. CDR3 length: 14 residues. The CDR3 region has the DNA TGTGCCGGGTGGACTAGCGGGTTCACAGATACGCAGTATTTT. Translation gives CAGWTSGFTDTQYF.

The J gene is TRBJ2-3, the V gene TRBV7-6; TRBD2 is a possible D gene (6 bases). Germline V gene data show CDR1 as SGHVS and CDR2 as FNYEAQ. V dropped 5 bases and J dropped 0 bases, with 15 bases sitting between them. The CDR3 has 16 residues. The CDR3 nucleotides read TGTGCCAGCAGCCCTAGCGCCAGAACTAGCACAGATACGCAGTATTTT. Protein: CASSPSARTSTDTQYF.

The rearrangement uses TRBV6-1 and TRBJ2-2, with 15 bases lining up with TRBD2. V dropped 3 bases and J dropped 5; count of bases not matched to a gene: 10. The V gene's germline CDR1 is MNHNS and CDR2 SASEGT. CDR3 size: 19 residues. CDR3 in amino acids: CASSDRWTSGGARTGELFF. The CDR3, as DNA: TGTGCCAGCAGTGACCGTTGGACTAGCGGGGGGGCCCGGACCGGGGAGCTGTTTTTT.

The chain joins TRBV20-1 to TRBJ1-3, with 7 bases identical to TRBD1. The CDR3 consists of 16 residues. The trim removed 3 bases at V and 1 base at J, leaving 9 bases unmatched. Germline V lookup: CDR1 DFQATT, CDR2 SNEGSKA (reference sequence). The CDR3 nucleotides read TGCAGTGCTAGTCGCACAGGGGCGTCTTCTGGAAACACCATATATTTT. Translating it yields CSASRTGASSGNTIYF.

V usage is TRBV5-1 and J usage is TRBJ2-1, with D perhaps TRBD2 (5 bases). The CDR3 totals 15 residues. V was trimmed by 0 bases and J by 10 bases, leaving 17 bases between them. Per germline, CDR1 SGHRS and CDR2 YFSETQ. Written as DNA, the CDR3 is TGCGCCAGCAGCTTGGATGTGGGGTCCCCGGGGGAGCAGTTCTTC. Its translation is CASSLDVGSPGEQFF.

The rearrangement links TRBV5-1 to TRBJ2-5; 9 nucleotides align to TRBD2. Trimming took 0 bases from V and 4 from J; bases not matched to a gene: 7. Per germline, CDR1 SGHRS and CDR2 YFSETQ. The CDR3 consists of 16 residues. The CDR3 DNA follows: TGCGCCAGCAGCTTGGCCCCTAGCGGGGTGGGAGAGACCCAGTACTTC. As protein: CASSLAPSGVGETQYF.

This clone was observed a handful of times. This chain links TRBV25-1 with TRBJ1-4; 8 bases fit TRBD1. The V gene end was trimmed by 2 bases and the J gene end by 8 bases; junction bases not matched to a gene: 10. The CDR3 sequence is 16 residues long. The germline CDR1 and CDR2 sequences are MGHDK and SYGVNS. The CDR3 DNA follows: TGTGCCAGCAGTGAAACAGGACAGGGAGTGGCGGAAAAACTGTTTTTT. Protein: CASSETGQGVAEKLFF. Looking up the rest from reference TRBV25-1 and TRBJ1-4 gives the full variable domain: EADIYQTPRYLVIGTGKKITLECSQTMGHDKMYWYQQDPGMELHLIHYSYGVNSTEKGDLSSESTVSRIRTEHFPLTLESARPSHTSQYLCASSETGQGVAEKLFFGSGTQLSVL.

The chain couples TRBV18 to TRBJ2-1; D might be TRBD1 (6 bases). The V and J ends lost 3 bases and 5 bases respectively, with 11 bases between them. Germline values: CDR1 KGHSH, CDR2 LQKENI. This CDR3 spans 14 amino acids. CDR3 coding DNA: TGTGCCAGCTCACCCCAGGGGAGCCACAATGAGCAGTTCTTC. It translates to CASSPQGSHNEQFF. The full variable domain, rest sourced from reference TRBV18 and TRBJ2-1, is NAGVMQNPRHLVRRRGQEARLRCSPMKGHSHVYWYRQLPEEGLKFMVYLQKENIIDESGMPKERFSAEFPKEGPSILRIQQVVRGDSAAYFCASSPQGSHNEQFFGPGTRLTVL.

This clone was detected only once. The rearrangement joins TRBV11-2 to TRBJ2-1; tentatively, D is TRBD1 (5 bases). Trimming stripped 3 bases from V and 6 bases from J, with 12 bases between. CDR3 length: 14 residues. From germline, CDR1 is SGHAT and CDR2 FQNNGV. The chain's CDR3 is CASSFTDNSNEQFF. CDR3 bases: TGTGCCAGCAGCTTTACGGACAATAGCAATGAGCAGTTCTTC.

V and J are TRBV5-6 and TRBJ2-3; possibly TRBD1 for D (6 bases). Trimming pared 2 bases from V and 1 base from J, leaving 14 bases between. Per germline, CDR1 SGHDT and CDR2 YYEEEE. This CDR3 is 16 amino acids long. The CDR3 region is CASSFTGQWGTDTQYF. The CDR3 nucleotides read TGTGCCAGCAGCTTTACAGGACAGTGGGGCACAGATACGCAGTATTTT.

This sequence joins TRBV7-9 and TRBJ2-2; D gene ambiguous. Germline CDR1 is SEHNR and CDR2 is FQNEAQ (reference sequence). The V end lost 3 bases, the J end lost 0 bases, and 5 bases lay between the germline ends. The CDR3 runs to 14 residues. The CDR3 protein is CASSFATNTGELFF. In DNA form, the CDR3 reads TGTGCCAGCAGCTTCGCTACGAACACCGGGGAGCTGTTTTTT.

V usage is TRBV21-1 and J usage is TRBJ1-2. TRBV21-1 is a pseudogene segment. CDR3 length equals 17 residues. The CDR3 bases are TGTGTGCCACACTATCGAGGGTTTCCCATCATTAACTATGGCTACACCTTC. Amino acids: CVPHYRGFPIINYGYTF.

The chain has TRBV19 and TRBJ2-3; D is undetermined. The V gene's germline CDR1 is LNHDA and CDR2 SQIVND (reference sequence). This CDR3 spans 17 amino acids. Trimming removed 6 bases from V and 3 bases from J, with 22 bases in between. CDR3 sequence (DNA): TGTGCCAGTAGCCTAAGGAGCAGTGTCGGCTTTACAGATACGCAGTATTTT. Residues: CASSLRSSVGFTDTQYF.

This chain uses TRBV29-1 with TRBJ2-1; 13 bases line up with TRBD2. The CDR3 totals 16 residues. J gave up 7 bases and V 5 bases, and 11 bases lay outside the gene matches. The V gene's germline CDR1 is SQVTM and CDR2 ANQGSEA. Here the CDR3 DNA reads TGCAGCGTTCAAAGTAATAGACTAGCGGGGGGTAATGAGCAGTTCTTC. The encoded protein is CSVQSNRLAGGNEQFF.

This clone was detected only a few times. The CDR3 sequence is CASSLSQGDTSEQFF. The CDR3 DNA follows: TGTGCCAGCAGTTTATCCCAGGGGGACACAAGTGAGCAGTTCTTC. The chain joins TRBV27 to TRBJ2-1; 7 bases align to TRBD1. The CDR3 runs 15 residues. V was pared by 0 bases and J by 9 bases, with 8 bases of the junction left unmatched. Germline lookup yields CDR1 MNHEY and CDR2 SMNVEV (reference sequence).

The genes are TRBV19 and TRBJ2-6; D unclear. Trimming pared 1 base from V and 0 bases from J, leaving 4 bases between. Germline lookup yields CDR1 LNHDA and CDR2 SQIVND (reference sequence). The CDR3 is 15 residues long. CDR3 in amino acids: CASSIVLSGANVLTF. Written as DNA, the CDR3 is TGTGCCAGTAGTATAGTTCTCTCTGGGGCCAACGTCCTGACTTTC.

The rearrangement joins TRBV4-1 to TRBJ1-5; D gene ambiguous. CDR1 MGHRA and CDR2 YSYEKL come from the germline V gene. V was trimmed by 0 bases and J by 2 bases, leaving 8 bases between them. This CDR3 region has 15 residues. As DNA, the CDR3 is TGCGCCAGCAGCCAAGATCCAACGGGCAATCAGCCCCAGCATTTT. It yields the protein CASSQDPTGNQPQHF.

The chain has TRBV9 and TRBJ1-6; D is ambiguous. CDR1 and CDR2 (germline): SGDLS, YYNGEE. V was clipped by 0 bases and J by 6 bases, with 10 bases between them. CDR3 length: 15 amino acids. CDR3: CASSVEPQTNSPLHF. In DNA form, the CDR3 reads TGTGCCAGCAGCGTAGAACCACAGACTAATTCACCCCTCCACTTT.

The chain links TRBV14 to TRBJ1-1; D is uncertain. CDR3 length: 14 amino acids. Between the trimmed V and J ends, which lost 1 base and 1 base, there was a span of 7 bases. The V gene's germline CDR1 is SGHDN and CDR2 FVKESK. The CDR3 sequence: CASSQVRGNTEAFF. The CDR3 coding sequence is TGTGCCAGCAGCCAAGTTCGGGGGAACACTGAAGCTTTCTTT.

With respect to this clone: Sequence at one end of the junction differs from germline and may be a read error. This chain uses TRBV11-1 with TRBJ2-1, with a weak D call TRBD1 (7 bases). Germline lookup yields CDR1 SGHAT and CDR2 FQDESV (reference sequence). The CDR3 is 13 residues long. Here the CDR3 reads CASSLEIADRPVF. The CDR3 DNA reads as TGTGCCAGCAGCTTAGAGATAGCGGACAGGCCGGTCTTC. The full variable domain, rest sourced from reference TRBV11-1 and TRBJ2-1, is EAEVAQSPRYKITEKSQAVAFWCDPISGHATLYWYRQILGQGPELLVQFQDESVVDDSQLPKDRFSAERLKGVDSTLKIQPAELGDSAMYLCASSLEIADRPVFGPGTRLTVL.

The chain couples TRBV3-1 (or the pseudogene TRBV3-2) to TRBJ2-7; 9 bases align to TRBD2. The CDR3 totals 16 residues. J lost 1 base, V lost 4 bases, and 8 bases had no gene match. Germline lookup yields CDR1 LGHDT and CDR2 YNNKEL (reference sequence). CDR3 DNA sequence: TGTGCCAGCAGCCGCGGGACTAGCCTCATATCCTACGAGCAGTACTTC. This encodes CASSRGTSLISYEQYF.

This clone was seen only once. This chain joins TRBV19 and TRBJ2-3, with TRBD2 matching 10 bases. Germline V gene sequence: CDR1 LNHDA, CDR2 SQIVND (reference sequence). CDR3 size: 19 residues. Trimming removed 6 bases from V and 0 bases from J; junction bases left unmatched: 15. The CDR3 loop reads CASSETLSTSGMSTDTQYF. The CDR3 nucleotides read TGTGCCAGTAGCGAAACCCTCTCCACTAGCGGGATGAGCACAGATACGCAGTATTTT.

The rearrangement links TRBV3-1 (or the pseudogene TRBV3-2) to TRBJ1-2, with TRBD1 matching 11 bases. J was trimmed by 4 bases and V by 1 base; bases with no gene match: 5. This CDR3 region has 16 residues. Germline V gene sequence: CDR1 LGHDT, CDR2 YNNKEL (reference sequence). CDR3 loop: CASSQGGQGDGYGYTF. The CDR3 DNA reads TGTGCCAGCAGCCAAGGGGGACAGGGGGACGGCTATGGCTACACCTTC.